The 20 T cell receptor beta chains below come from one sample, sequenced in a study of blood T cell repertoires in COVID-19 (TCRdb year 2020). The receptor library was made with the immunoSEQ multiplex PCR assay. TCRdb carries this immuneACCESS record with in-frame sequences only. Its versions omit some clonotypes, under half of them owing to an unresolved V gene in the studies checked, with the rest unexplained. For this sample the table gives about 220,000 clones, of which around 84% were detected only once. About 13% of the sample is held by the ten biggest clonotypes. The sequencing input was peripheral blood. Source of these receptors: a human donor in a cohort sampled during active COVID-19.

The chain is built from TRBV29-1 and TRBJ1-1, with D maybe TRBD1 (6 bases). Germline values: CDR1 SQVTM, CDR2 ANQGSEA. This CDR3 has 12 amino acids. V lost 7 bases and J lost 7, with 16 bases in between. CDR3 in DNA: TGCAGCGCTGGGTTCCAAGGGGGTGAAGCTTTCTTT. It encodes CSAGFQGGEAFF.

Here the CDR3 reads CASSSSGLAGGSTGELFF. CDR3 DNA: TGTGCCAGCAGCTCCAGTGGTCTAGCGGGGGGAAGTACCGGGGAGCTGTTTTTT. The J gene is TRBJ2-2, the V gene TRBV11-3; 11 nucleotides match TRBD2. The CDR3 consists of 18 residues. Germline assignment: CDR1 SGHNT and CDR2 YENEEA. Losses at the gene ends were 4 bases for V and 5 bases for J; bases not matched to a gene: 12.

This clone has just a few counts. DNA of the CDR3: TGTGCCAGCAGTCCGGGACTTGGGGACTACGAGCAGTACTTC. Protein sequence: CASSPGLGDYEQYF. The chain couples TRBV7-9 to TRBJ2-7; possibly TRBD2 for D (6 bases). The CDR3 extends over 14 amino acids. With 6 bases removed from V and 3 bases from J, the gap between germline ends came to 15 bases. Germline V gives CDR1 SEHNR, CDR2 FQNEAQ (reference sequence).

This clone came up a few times. This chain uses TRBV23-1 with TRBJ2-7; 8 bases match TRBD1. TRBV23-1 is noted as an ORF with a role that remains uncertain. V shed 4 bases, J shed 0 bases, and the junction held 8 bases outside the gene matches. The CDR3 covers 16 residues. CDR3 region: CASSRRTGSSSYEQYF. Here the CDR3 DNA reads TGCGCCAGCAGTCGAAGGACAGGGTCCTCCTCCTACGAGCAGTACTTC.

CDR3 loop: CASTQTYNEQFF. CDR3 coding DNA: TGTGCCAGCACACAGACCTACAATGAGCAGTTCTTC. The V gene is TRBV9, the J gene TRBJ2-1; D not resolved. Germline V gene data show CDR1 as SGDLS and CDR2 as YYNGEE. The V and J ends lost 6 bases and 2 bases respectively, with 6 bases between them. The CDR3 has 12 amino acids.

The V gene is TRBV18, the J gene TRBJ2-7; D is unclear. Looked up from germline, CDR1 is KGHSH and CDR2 is LQKENI. Trimming removed 3 bases from V and 5 bases from J, with 8 bases in between. The CDR3 is made up of 12 amino acids. The CDR3 reads CASSPYQDEQYF. In nucleotides, the CDR3 is TGTGCCAGCTCACCGTACCAGGACGAGCAGTACTTC.

V usage is TRBV3-1 (or the pseudogene TRBV3-2) and J usage is TRBJ2-7; D gene unclear. Germline CDR1 LGHDT, CDR2 YNNKEL (reference sequence). Trimming took off 4 bases at V and 0 bases at J, with 4 bases between the two ends. This CDR3 region has 12 residues. The CDR3 protein is CASSLHSYEQYF. CDR3 sequence (DNA): TGTGCCAGCAGCCTACACTCCTACGAGCAGTACTTC.

This chain's CDR3 is CASSLAGPNEQYF. CDR3 in DNA: TGCGCCAGCAGCTTGGCAGGCCCGAACGAGCAGTACTTC. The chain recombines TRBV5-1 with TRBJ2-7, with D uncertain. The CDR3 length is 13 residues. V dropped 0 bases and J dropped 5 bases, with 9 bases sitting between them. The germline CDR1 and CDR2 sequences are SGHRS and YFSETQ.

The chain joins TRBV6-6 to TRBJ1-1, with a possible D match to TRBD1 (6 bases). CDR3 length: 16 residues. Germline CDR1 reads MNHNY; CDR2 reads SVGAGI (reference sequence). V lost 4 bases, J lost 0 bases, and 15 bases lay in between. CDR3 in DNA: TGTGCCAGCAGTTTCTCCTGGACAGCAATGAACACTGAAGCTTTCTTT. Residues: CASSFSWTAMNTEAFF.

This chain connects TRBV5-6 to TRBJ1-2; no definite D call. Trimming took off 4 bases at V and 4 bases at J, with 14 bases between the two ends. Germline CDR1 is SGHDT and CDR2 is YYEEEE. This CDR3 contains 14 residues. The CDR3 DNA reads TGTGCCAGCAGCCCCGTAGGGAGCCCCTATGGCTACACCTTC. Its protein product is CASSPVGSPYGYTF.

This clone was seen only once. V gene TRBV11-2 combines with J gene TRBJ1-3, with D hard to call. Trimming took 1 base from V and 7 from J, leaving 8 bases between them. This CDR3 region has 13 residues. From germline, CDR1 is SGHAT and CDR2 FQNNGV. As DNA, the CDR3 is TGTGCCAGCAGCTTAGGGCAGGCGAACACCATATATTTT. It translates to CASSLGQANTIYF.

CDR3 residues: CASSSRDSTFPEQYF. The CDR3 nucleotides are TGTGCCAGCAGCTCCCGGGACTCCACTTTCCCCGAGCAGTACTTC. This chain joins TRBV11-3 and TRBJ2-7; D might be TRBD2 (6 bases). Germline values: CDR1 SGHNT, CDR2 YENEEA. V was trimmed by 4 bases and J by 6 bases, leaving 19 bases between them. The CDR3 runs 15 residues.

The J gene is TRBJ1-3, the V gene TRBV19; D possibly corresponds to TRBD1 (5 bases). Germline loops: CDR1 LNHDA, CDR2 SQIVND (reference sequence). The germline V and J ends were trimmed by 2 bases and 0 bases, with 14 bases remaining between them. The length of the CDR3 is 17 residues. CDR3 nucleotide sequence: TGTGCCAGTAGTATACACCCAAGGACATTCTCTGGAAACACCATATATTTT. It translates to CASSIHPRTFSGNTIYF.

This clone was detected a few times. The V gene is TRBV6-5, the J gene TRBJ2-1; 9 bases align to TRBD2. V dropped 7 bases and J dropped 9; count of bases not matched to a gene: 13. Germline V gives CDR1 MNHEY, CDR2 SVGAGI. The CDR3 has 15 amino acids. The CDR3 DNA follows: TGTGCCAGCACCCGCCACCCCGGGACTAGCCTTGAGCAGTTCTTC. This gives the protein CASTRHPGTSLEQFF.

This chain uses TRBV5-1 with TRBJ2-1; possible D gene TRBD2, 6 bases. From germline, CDR1 is SGHRS and CDR2 YFSETQ. Trimming pared 0 bases from V and 9 bases from J, leaving 13 bases between. The CDR3 is 14 amino acids. CDR3 coding DNA: TGCGCCAGCAGCTTGGTCACAGAGGAGGGTGAGCAGTTCTTC. The encoded protein is CASSLVTEEGEQFF.

This clone was counted once. This rearrangement joins TRBV25-1 to TRBJ1-4; 8 bases line up with TRBD1. The ends lost 2 bases at V and 7 bases at J; junction bases unmatched: 3. The CDR3 is made up of 14 amino acids. Germline V gene data show CDR1 as MGHDK and CDR2 as SYGVNS. The CDR3, as DNA: TGTGCCAGCAGTGAAGATACAGGGGGTGAAAAACTGTTTTTT. Its translation: CASSEDTGGEKLFF.

V gene TRBV28 combines with J gene TRBJ2-1; 7 bases align to TRBD1. J was trimmed by 7 bases and V by 1 base; bases with no gene match: 7. Germline loops: CDR1 MDHEN, CDR2 SYDVKM. This CDR3 spans 15 amino acids. CDR3: CASSLSEPQGNEQFF. CDR3 bases: TGTGCCAGCAGTTTATCGGAGCCACAGGGGAATGAGCAGTTCTTC.

The genes are TRBV15 and TRBJ2-3, with TRBD1 identical over 8 bases. Trimming took 3 bases from V and 6 from J; bases not matched to a gene: 8. CDR1 and CDR2 from the germline V gene are LNHNV and YYDKDF (reference sequence). This CDR3 has 15 amino acids. CDR3 DNA sequence: TGTGCCACCAGCAGGAGAGGCAGGGGGCTTGATACGCAGTATTTT. Amino acid sequence: CATSRRGRGLDTQYF.

The chain couples TRBV5-1 to TRBJ2-5, with 7 bases identical to TRBD2. V was pared by 0 bases and J by 3 bases, with 5 bases of the junction left unmatched. The CDR3 loop spans 15 amino acids. CDR1 and CDR2 from the germline V gene are SGHRS and YFSETQ. CDR3 loop: CASSLGAGEKETQYF. The CDR3 DNA follows: TGCGCCAGCAGCTTGGGGGCGGGAGAGAAAGAGACCCAGTACTTC.

The DNA of the CDR3 is TGCGCCAGCAGCCAAGGAAAGGGTAACAGGGGGTGGACTGAAGCTTTCTTT. Translation gives CASSQGKGNRGWTEAFF. The rearrangement links TRBV4-1 to TRBJ1-1; 8 nucleotides line up with TRBD1. CDR1 MGHRA and CDR2 YSYEKL come from the germline V gene. CDR3 length: 17 residues. V lost 1 base to trimming and J lost 5 bases; unmatched junction nucleotides: 12.